This is a list of T cell receptor beta chains from one sample in a study of blood T cell repertoires in COVID-19. Profiled with immunoSEQ multiplex PCR; TCRdb holds only in-frame clones, not every one. The table lists roughly 180,000 clones, 80% to 90% of them singletons. Sequenced input: peripheral blood. All receptors come from a man aged 35 to 55 who had recovered from COVID-19. Both conserved end residues are part of each CDR3. Each record gives: V gene, D gene, clone size, J gene, CDR3 DNA, CDR3 protein. The D gene is left open where the match is weak. A row's size may be missing; if present it is once, few, many or a size class.

v_call: TRBV9; d_call: TRBD1; clone_size: .; j_call: TRBJ1-4; cdr3_nt: TGTGCCAGCAACAGGGGGCTAGAGTCGGGTGAAAAACTGTTTTTT; cdr3_aa: CASNRGLESGEKLFF
v_call: TRBV4-1; d_call: .; clone_size: .; j_call: TRBJ1-1; cdr3_nt: TGCGCCAGCAGCCAAGATGAACAGCTCATGAACACTGAAGCTTTCTTT; cdr3_aa: CASSQDEQLMNTEAFF
v_call: TRBV7-2; d_call: .; clone_size: .; j_call: TRBJ2-7; cdr3_nt: TGTGCCAGCAGCAGGGACTTAGCCTACGAGCAGTACTTC; cdr3_aa: CASSRDLAYEQYF
v_call: TRBV2; d_call: .; clone_size: .; j_call: TRBJ1-5; cdr3_nt: TGTGCCAGCAGTGGAGGTCAGCCCCAGCATTTT; cdr3_aa: CASSGGQPQHF
v_call: TRBV7-2; d_call: .; clone_size: .; j_call: TRBJ2-1; cdr3_nt: TGTGCCAGCAGCTTAACCGGGTCCAATGAGCAGTTCTTC; cdr3_aa: CASSLTGSNEQFF
v_call: TRBV3-1/TRBV3-2; d_call: .; clone_size: .; j_call: TRBJ2-3; cdr3_nt: TGTGCCAGCAGCCAAAGAGCGAGCACAGATACGCAGTATTTT; cdr3_aa: CASSQRASTDTQYF
v_call: TRBV7-2; d_call: .; clone_size: .; j_call: TRBJ2-3; cdr3_nt: TGTGCCAGCAGCTTAGATGGGGGGAGCACAGATACGCAGTATTTT; cdr3_aa: CASSLDGGSTDTQYF
v_call: TRBV30; d_call: .; clone_size: .; j_call: TRBJ1-2; cdr3_nt: TGTGCCTGGAGTGTAACAGGGAATGGCTACACCTTC; cdr3_aa: CAWSVTGNGYTF
v_call: TRBV4-2; d_call: .; clone_size: few; j_call: TRBJ2-7; cdr3_nt: TGTGCCAGCAGCCAAAAACTAGATCGGGACGAGCAGTACTTC; cdr3_aa: CASSQKLDRDEQYF
v_call: TRBV11-3; d_call: .; clone_size: once; j_call: TRBJ2-2; cdr3_nt: TGTGCCAGCAGCTTAGATGACAGCACCGGGGAGCTGTTTTTT; cdr3_aa: CASSLDDSTGELFF
v_call: TRBV4-3; d_call: .; clone_size: .; j_call: TRBJ1-1; cdr3_nt: TGCGCCAGCAGCCAAGAGAACCAACAGCTTTACATGAACACTGAAGCTTTCTTT; cdr3_aa: CASSQENQQLYMNTEAFF
v_call: TRBV19; d_call: .; clone_size: few; j_call: TRBJ2-1; cdr3_nt: TGTGCCAGTAGTATCGATCGGTCTGAGGAGCAGTTCTTC; cdr3_aa: CASSIDRSEEQFF
v_call: TRBV19; d_call: TRBD1; clone_size: .; j_call: TRBJ1-4; cdr3_nt: TGTGCCAGTCTCCAATCAGGGGGTGCCGAAAAACTGTTTTTT; cdr3_aa: CASLQSGGAEKLFF
v_call: TRBV7-6; d_call: .; clone_size: once; j_call: TRBJ2-5; cdr3_nt: TGTGCCAGCAGCCTGGGAGGATCAGGGGAGACCCAGTACTTC; cdr3_aa: CASSLGGSGETQYF
v_call: TRBV24-1; d_call: .; clone_size: .; j_call: TRBJ2-6; cdr3_nt: TGTGCCACCAGTGATGGGGCGACGACTGGGGCCAACGTCCTGACTTTC; cdr3_aa: CATSDGATTGANVLTF
v_call: TRBV29-1; d_call: .; clone_size: .; j_call: TRBJ2-1; cdr3_nt: TGCAGCGTTGAACTACCAAACTACAATGAGCAGTTCTTC; cdr3_aa: CSVELPNYNEQFF
v_call: TRBV4-1; d_call: TRBD2; clone_size: .; j_call: TRBJ2-1; cdr3_nt: TGCGCCAGCAGCCAAGACCCGGGGGGAGCTACCAATGAGCAGTTCTTC; cdr3_aa: CASSQDPGGATNEQFF
v_call: TRBV20-1; d_call: .; clone_size: few; j_call: TRBJ2-3; cdr3_nt: TGCAGTGCTACGACAGATACGCAGTATTTT; cdr3_aa: CSATTDTQYF
v_call: TRBV28; d_call: .; clone_size: .; j_call: TRBJ2-7; cdr3_nt: TGTGCCAGCAGTACTACGAACTGGGTAGTTGAGTTC; cdr3_aa: CASSTTNWVVEF
v_call: TRBV6-5; d_call: .; clone_size: few; j_call: TRBJ2-7; cdr3_nt: TGTGCCAGCGGCGTGATCGGAGTTAAAGAGCAGTACTTC; cdr3_aa: CASGVIGVKEQYF
v_call: TRBV5-6; d_call: .; clone_size: .; j_call: TRBJ1-1; cdr3_nt: TGTGCCAGCAGCTTGGTTGGACAGATTGAAGCTTTCTTT; cdr3_aa: CASSLVGQIEAFF
v_call: TRBV27; d_call: TRBD2; clone_size: .; j_call: TRBJ2-7; cdr3_nt: TGTGCCAGCAGTGATAATAGCGGGAGACACGAGCAGTACTTC; cdr3_aa: CASSDNSGRHEQYF
v_call: TRBV18; d_call: TRBD1; clone_size: .; j_call: TRBJ2-3; cdr3_nt: TGTGCCAGCTCACCGGGGGACAGGGGCACAGATACGCAGTATTTT; cdr3_aa: CASSPGDRGTDTQYF
v_call: TRBV14; d_call: TRBD1; clone_size: once; j_call: TRBJ1-2; cdr3_nt: TGTGCCAGCAGCCGGGACAGGCGATCCTATGGCTACACCTTC; cdr3_aa: CASSRDRRSYGYTF
v_call: TRBV6-2/TRBV6-3; d_call: .; clone_size: .; j_call: TRBJ1-1; cdr3_nt: TGTGCCAGCAGTTACGGGACAAGGACTGAAGCTTTCTTT; cdr3_aa: CASSYGTRTEAFF
v_call: TRBV28; d_call: TRBD1; clone_size: few; j_call: TRBJ1-4; cdr3_nt: TGTGCCAGCAGTTTTCAGGGGGAGAATGAAAAACTGTTTTTT; cdr3_aa: CASSFQGENEKLFF
v_call: TRBV5-4; d_call: .; clone_size: .; j_call: TRBJ1-2; cdr3_nt: TGTGCCAGCAGCGGACAGAACGTCGGTGGCTACACCTTC; cdr3_aa: CASSGQNVGGYTF
v_call: TRBV12-3/TRBV12-4; d_call: .; clone_size: many; j_call: TRBJ2-7; cdr3_nt: TGTGCCAGCAGTTTGGGCCAGACCTACGAGCAGTACTTC; cdr3_aa: CASSLGQTYEQYF
v_call: TRBV14; d_call: TRBD2; clone_size: once; j_call: TRBJ2-7; cdr3_nt: TGTGCCAGCAGCCAAGGGGGGGGATACTACGAGCAGTACTTC; cdr3_aa: CASSQGGGYYEQYF
v_call: TRBV6-5; d_call: .; clone_size: .; j_call: TRBJ2-7; cdr3_nt: TGTGCCAGCAGGGGGACTCCCCTCTACGAGCAGTACTTC; cdr3_aa: CASRGTPLYEQYF
v_call: TRBV6-5; d_call: .; clone_size: few; j_call: TRBJ2-2; cdr3_nt: TGTGCCAGCAGTTACCAACAGGGTGGCACCGGGGAGCTGTTTTTT; cdr3_aa: CASSYQQGGTGELFF
v_call: TRBV21-1; d_call: .; clone_size: .; j_call: TRBJ2-7; cdr3_nt: TGTGCCAGTTTCGCAGGGGCCTACGAGCAGTACTTC; cdr3_aa: CASFAGAYEQYF
v_call: TRBV11-2; d_call: .; clone_size: .; j_call: TRBJ2-2; cdr3_nt: TGTGCCAGCCAAAAGGTAGTCGGAGGGACCGGGGAGCTGTTTTTT; cdr3_aa: CASQKVVGGTGELFF
v_call: TRBV4-2; d_call: .; clone_size: few; j_call: TRBJ1-5; cdr3_nt: TGTGCCAGCAGCCAAGACGGGGAAAGCAATCAGCCCCAGCATTTT; cdr3_aa: CASSQDGESNQPQHF
v_call: TRBV27; d_call: TRBD1; clone_size: .; j_call: TRBJ2-7; cdr3_nt: TGTGCCAGCAGTGGCTTCGGGACAGCCTACGAGCAGTACTTC; cdr3_aa: CASSGFGTAYEQYF